The 17 T cell receptor beta chains reported below all come from one sample, sequenced in a study of CD8 T cells in ankylosing spondylitis. TCRdb reprocessed the 5' RACE reads via MiXCR and lists one record per CDR3 protein. This sample has under 250,000 distinct CDR3 sequences, with roughly 10% found just once. The specimen sequenced was blood, either unsorted or a sorted T cell fraction (not recorded which). These receptors all come from a male donor with ankylosing spondylitis or in good health (not recorded which).

The chain is built from TRBV7-9 and TRBJ1-4, with D possibly being TRBD1 (5 bases). Trimming stripped 5 bases from V and 7 bases from J, with 8 bases between. CDR3 size: 12 residues. Germline V lookup: CDR1 SEHNR, CDR2 FQNEAQ (reference sequence). The CDR3 DNA is TGTGCCAGCAGCGCGACAGCTGAAAAACTGTTTTTT. Translated, it gives CASSATAEKLFF.

As concerns this clonotype: Being one base from a much bigger clone, this may be a read error. The CDR3 loop reads CASALVQGTGGSNEQFF. The CDR3 region has the DNA TGTGCTAGTGCTTTGGTACAGGGTACAGGGGGTAGTAATGAGCAGTTCTTC. This chain connects TRBV12-5 to TRBJ2-1; TRBD1 matches 8 bases. There are 17 residues in the CDR3. The germline V gene has CDR1 LGHNT and CDR2 FRNRAP.

At least ten counts were recorded for this clonotype. The chain uses TRBV7-2 and TRBJ2-7; maybe TRBD1 (6 bases). Trimming removed 3 bases at V and 0 bases at J, with 12 bases between. This CDR3 region has 15 residues. Germline V gives CDR1 SGHTA, CDR2 FQGNSA. The CDR3 nucleotides are TGTGCCAGCAGCTTGTCACAGGGATTCTCCTACGAGCAGTACTTC. It is translated as CASSLSQGFSYEQYF.

Ten or more counts support this clonotype. The V and J genes are TRBV20-1 and TRBJ2-5; 9 bases are shared with TRBD2. The CDR3 is made up of 14 amino acids. Trimming at V came to 7 bases and at J to 3 bases, leaving 9 bases not matched to a gene. Germline V CDR1 and CDR2: DFQATT, SNEGSKA (reference sequence). The CDR3 nucleotides are TGCAGTGGCCGACCGGGACTAGCAAAAGAGACCCAGTACTTC. It translates to CSGRPGLAKETQYF.

This clonotype appeared many times. V usage is TRBV29-1 and J usage is TRBJ2-3; the D gene is possibly TRBD2 (6 bases). The CDR3 covers 13 residues. The ends were cut back, 8 bases at V and 4 bases at J, with 16 bases in the middle. The germline V gene encodes CDR1 SQVTM and CDR2 ANQGSEA. This CDR3 is CSTTTGSADTQYF. The CDR3 bases are TGCAGCACAACGACCGGGAGCGCAGATACGCAGTATTTT.

The V and J genes are TRBV7-2 and TRBJ2-3; D possibly corresponds to TRBD2 (5 bases). The CDR3 contains 14 residues. Trimming took off 5 bases at V and 6 bases at J, with 15 bases between the two ends. Per the germline V gene, CDR1 is SGHTA and CDR2 is FQGNSA. The CDR3 is CASSRDYWVDTQYF. DNA for the CDR3: TGTGCCAGCAGCCGAGACTACTGGGTCGATACGCAGTATTTT. The entire variable domain, with the rest obtained from reference TRBV7-2 and TRBJ2-3, is as follows: GAGVSQSPSNKVTEKGKDVELRCDPISGHTALYWYRQSLGQGLEFLIYFQGNSAPDKSGLPSDRFSAERTGGSVSTLTIQRTQQEDSAVYLCASSRDYWVDTQYFGPGTRLTVL.

This clonotype was detected a few times. The genes are TRBV19 and TRBJ1-5; D possibly corresponds to TRBD1 (5 bases). Trimming took 5 bases from V and 1 from J, leaving 9 bases between them. CDR1 is LNHDA and CDR2 is SQIVND in the germline V gene (reference sequence). This CDR3 has 14 amino acids. The CDR3 bases are TGTGCCAGTAGTCTCCGGGACAGCAATCAGCCCCAGCATTTT. Residues: CASSLRDSNQPQHF.

This clonotype came up many times. This rearrangement joins TRBV10-3 to TRBJ2-7; 8 bases are a match to TRBD2. V lost 0 bases and J lost 6; bases outside the gene matches: 13. CDR1 ENHRY and CDR2 SYGVKD come from the germline V gene. The length of the CDR3 is 17 residues. The CDR3 nucleotides read TGTGCCATCAGTGAGTCGAGGAGGAGCGGGAGTCCTGGCGAGCAGTACTTC. This encodes CAISESRRSGSPGEQYF.

This clonotype has a count of ten or more. V usage is TRBV7-9 and J usage is TRBJ2-5, with D hard to call. Germline lookup yields CDR1 SEHNR and CDR2 FQNEAQ (reference sequence). CDR3 length equals 12 residues. V was cut by 3 bases and J by 5 bases, with 7 bases left in between. CDR3 DNA: TGTGCCAGCAGCTTGAAAGGGGAGACCCAGTACTTC. Protein sequence: CASSLKGETQYF.

In this sample, this clonotype turned up many times. The chain links TRBV20-1 to TRBJ1-1; D is perhaps TRBD1 (6 bases). The V end lost 3 bases, the J end lost 5 bases, and 19 bases lay between the germline ends. The germline CDR1 and CDR2 sequences are DFQATT and SNEGSKA (reference sequence). The CDR3 is 15 amino acids. This CDR3 is CSASRDGGAGTEAFF. The CDR3 bases are TGCAGTGCTAGTCGTGACGGGGGCGCAGGAACTGAAGCTTTCTTT.

This clonotype was observed at least ten times. This sequence joins TRBV5-1 and TRBJ1-4, with D uncertain. V gave up 0 bases and J gave up 3 bases, with 3 bases separating them. The CDR3 covers 13 residues. Germline CDR1 SGHRS, CDR2 YFSETQ. The CDR3 protein is CASSLGPNEKLFF. The DNA for the CDR3 is TGCGCCAGCAGCTTGGGACCTAATGAAAAACTGTTTTTT.

A few counts support this clonotype. The gene calls are TRBV14 and TRBJ2-1, with TRBD2 matching over 10 bases. Germline V gene lookup returns CDR1 SGHDN and CDR2 FVKESK. The V segment lost 4 bases and the J segment 4 bases; nucleotides outside the gene matches: 31. This CDR3 contains 24 residues. This chain's CDR3 is CASSPTYGTRLAGELRTSYNEQFF. The CDR3 nucleotides are TGTGCCAGCAGCCCGACTTATGGCACCAGGCTAGCGGGGGAACTAAGGACTTCATACAATGAGCAGTTCTTC.

This clonotype has at least ten counts. The V call is TRBV7-6, the J call TRBJ1-2; perhaps TRBD1 as D (5 bases). V was shortened by 3 bases and J by 5 bases, with 22 bases between the two germline ends. This CDR3 is 17 amino acids long. Germline loops: CDR1 SGHVS, CDR2 FNYEAQ. For the CDR3, the DNA is TGTGCCAGCAGCTTGGGGCCGGGCCCGGGTATGGATTATGGCTACACCTTC. Its protein product is CASSLGPGPGMDYGYTF.

This clonotype was detected many times. V is TRBV20-1 and J is TRBJ2-5; a possible D gene is TRBD1 (6 bases). Germline V lookup: CDR1 DFQATT, CDR2 SNEGSKA (reference sequence). The CDR3 has 12 residues. Trimming took 5 bases from V and 5 from J, leaving 12 bases between them. The CDR3 protein is CSAAGQTETQYF. The CDR3 nucleotides are TGCAGTGCTGCCGGACAGACGGAGACCCAGTACTTC.

This clonotype was counted ten times or more. The J gene is TRBJ2-3, the V gene TRBV5-1; D remains unclear. V lost 1 base to trimming and J lost 2 bases, with 11 bases between them. The CDR3 contains 15 residues. CDR1 is SGHRS, CDR2 YFSETQ, per germline. CDR3 region: CASSLNTEPTDTQYF. CDR3 coding DNA: TGCGCCAGCAGCTTGAATACAGAACCCACAGATACGCAGTATTTT. Variable domain in full (rest from reference TRBV5-1 and TRBJ2-3): KAGVTQTPRYLIKTRGQQVTLSCSPISGHRSVSWYQQTPGQGLQFLFEYFSETQRNKGNFPGRFSGRQFSNSRSEMNVSTLELGDSALYLCASSLNTEPTDTQYFGPGTRLTVL.

This clonotype was picked up many times. V gene TRBV10-3 combines with J gene TRBJ2-1, with D hard to call. This CDR3 is 13 amino acids long. The germline V gene has CDR1 ENHRY and CDR2 SYGVKD. V lost 4 bases to trimming and J lost 2 bases, with 6 bases between them. DNA for the CDR3: TGTGCCATCAGTGCCGACACCTACAATGAGCAGTTCTTC. It encodes CAISADTYNEQFF.

This clonotype showed up just a few times. This chain links TRBV6-4 with TRBJ2-1; 9 bases are shared with TRBD2. Germline CDR1 reads MRHNA; CDR2 reads SNTAGT. J lost 7 bases, V lost 5 bases, and 9 bases had no gene match. This CDR3 is built from 15 residues. The CDR3 sequence: CASSIAGGPPNEQFF. The CDR3, as DNA: TGTGCCAGCAGTATTGCGGGAGGGCCTCCGAATGAGCAGTTCTTC.